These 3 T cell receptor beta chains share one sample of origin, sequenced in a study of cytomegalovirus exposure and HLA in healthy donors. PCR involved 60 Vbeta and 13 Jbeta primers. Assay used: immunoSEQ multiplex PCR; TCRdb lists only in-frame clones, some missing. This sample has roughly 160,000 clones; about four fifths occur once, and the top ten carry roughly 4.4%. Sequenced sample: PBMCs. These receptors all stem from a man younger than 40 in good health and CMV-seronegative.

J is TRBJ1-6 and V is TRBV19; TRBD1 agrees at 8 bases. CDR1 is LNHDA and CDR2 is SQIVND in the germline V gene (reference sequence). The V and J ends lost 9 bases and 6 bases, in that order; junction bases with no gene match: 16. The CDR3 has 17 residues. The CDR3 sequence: CASRYRSTGGVNSPLHF. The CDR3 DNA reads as TGTGCCAGCCGCTACCGCAGCACAGGGGGGGTTAATTCACCCCTCCACTTT.

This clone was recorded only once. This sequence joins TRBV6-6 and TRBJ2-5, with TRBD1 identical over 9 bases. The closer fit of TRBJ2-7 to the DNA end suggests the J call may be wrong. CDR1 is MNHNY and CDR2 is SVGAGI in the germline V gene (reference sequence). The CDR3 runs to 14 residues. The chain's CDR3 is CASTNPGQGNEQYF. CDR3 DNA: TGTGCCAGCACAAACCCGGGACAGGGCAACGAGCAGTACTTC.

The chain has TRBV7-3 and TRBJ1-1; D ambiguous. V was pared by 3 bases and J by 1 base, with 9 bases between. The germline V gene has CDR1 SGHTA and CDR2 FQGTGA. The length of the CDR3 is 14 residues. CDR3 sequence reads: CASSFNRGNTEAFF. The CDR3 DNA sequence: TGTGCCAGCAGCTTTAATAGAGGGAACACTGAAGCTTTCTTT.